The 5 T cell receptor delta chains below all came from one sample that was sequenced in a study of gamma-delta T cells after stem cell transplantation. TCRdb reanalysed the RT-PCR reads via CATT. The data contain roughly 3,000 delta-chain clones, around 2.5% of them singletons. The source material was gamma-delta T cells. These receptors all come from a human donor. It is not recorded whose cells these are; they may come from a transplant donor.

Concerning this clone: With a far larger clone one base away, a read error is the likely cause. This sample includes further DNA sequences coding for the same CDR3. The genes are TRDV2 and TRDJ1, with 13 bases lining up with TRDD3. Per the germline V gene, CDR1 is GEAIGNYY and CDR2 is EKD. The CDR3 extends over 17 amino acids. DNA for the CDR3: TGCGCCTGTGACGCCTTACTGGGGGATACGTACACCGATAAACTCATCTTT. It encodes CACDALLGDTYTDKLIF.

Regarding this clone: A far larger clone is just one base off, so this is likely a read error. This specimen includes other DNA sequences encoding the same CDR3. The chain couples TRDV2 to TRDJ1; 9 bases agree with TRDD3. CDR1 and CDR2 (germline): GEAIGNYY, EKD. The CDR3 sequence is 21 residues long. Trimming at V came to 2 bases and at J to 4 bases, leaving 25 bases not matched to a gene. The DNA of the CDR3 is TGTGCCTGTGACATGATACTAGGGGATACGGGTCCACAACCAGGGAACGATAAACTCATCTTT. It translates to CACDMILGDTGPQPGNDKLIF.

The chain recombines TRDV2 with TRDJ1, with 13 bases identical to TRDD3. Germline CDR1 GEAIGNYY, CDR2 EKD. CDR3 size: 22 residues. Trimming at V came to 6 bases and at J to 0 bases, leaving 24 bases not matched to a gene. The CDR3 reads CACLLLGDTRDRKDVYTDKLIF. CDR3 in DNA: TGTGCCTGTCTTCTACTGGGGGATACGCGGGACCGCAAGGACGTTTACACCGATAAACTCATCTTT.

This clone appeared a few times. TCRdb pairs this DNA with a much larger clone's protein that differs at residue 9, likely a read error; the protein shown was translated from the DNA. The rearrangement uses TRDV2 and TRDJ1; D perhaps matches TRDD3 (6 bases). V lost 0 bases to trimming and J lost 4 bases, with 14 bases between them. The CDR3 length is 15 residues. Germline V gives CDR1 GEAIGNYY, CDR2 EKD. The CDR3 coding sequence is TGTGCCTGTGACACCCTGGGGTCAAGGAGCGATAAACTCATCTTT. Translation gives CACDTLGSRSDKLIF.

This clone came up a few times. The mismatch at residue 12 between this DNA's translation and the TCRdb protein of a much larger clone likely reflects a read error; the protein shown is translated from the DNA. The rearrangement uses TRDV2 and TRDJ1, with 8 bases lining up with TRDD3. V trimming: 3 bases; J trimming: 1 base; junction bases outside the gene matches: 12. Germline V gives CDR1 GEAIGNYY, CDR2 EKD. The CDR3 contains 17 residues. The DNA of the CDR3 is TGTGCCTGTGACTCTCTCATGGGGGATCGCATCACCGATAAACTCATCTTT. This codes for CACDSLMGDRITDKLIF.